This entry describes one T cell receptor (beta chain). Its antigen is currently unknown. The data are from a study of EBV T-cell therapy then PD-1 blockade in nasopharyngeal carcinoma. Trimming shortened V by 0 bases and J by 5 bases, and 5 bases separated the two germline ends. Germline lookup yields CDR1 SGHAT and CDR2 FQNNGV. The CDR3 sequence is 12 residues long. Profiling relied on immunoSEQ multiplex PCR, and the TCRdb table lists in-frame clones only, not all of them. The table lists roughly 17,000 clones, approximately 88% of them singletons. Documented treatment: AdE1-LMPpoly-expanded autologous EBV-specific T-cell therapy followed by anti-PD-1 nivolumab.

The sequence was collected from a man in his forties with nasopharyngeal carcinoma. The chain links TRBV11-2 to TRBJ2-7; no reliable D call. The sequenced sample was CD8+ T cells from blood, obtained at day 0 from a patient whose treatment included autologous EBV-specific T cells and nivolumab. In DNA form, the CDR3 reads TGTGCCAGCAGCTTAGACCAGCACGAGCAGTACTTC. Translation gives CASSLDQHEQYF.